This TCR beta chain was obtained from a study of memory CD4+ T cells and cytomegalovirus serostatus. Study conclusions and caveats: CMV serostatus prediction reached median AUC around 0.95, or 0.9 with US-trained model. Each of approximately 61 CMV-associated TCRbeta sequences occurred in one to five individuals.

This clone was seen just once. The antigen is undetermined. The sort gate was single viable CD3+CD4+CD8-CD45RO+ cells for memory CD4+ T cells. Serostatus was set by detecting CMV pp150, pp28, p38, p52 IgG. Under the authors' procedure: After removing out-of-frame reads, under 2.5 million distinct TCRbeta sequences remained. Produced via immunoSEQ multiplex PCR; TCRdb's table is partial and in-frame only. The V and J calls and clone size were taken over from that table, and D and trimming were inferred from the DNA. This sample yields around 44,000 clones, of which about three quarters are seen a single time; 0.55% belongs to the top ten. The sequencing sample was made of memory CD4+ T cells from blood. This receptor was taken from an adult in good health and CMV-seronegative.

CDR3 protein: CASNIGQGDQPQHF. CDR3 DNA sequence: TGTGCCAGCAACATAGGACAGGGTGATCAGCCCCAGCATTTT. This chain connects TRBV6-6 to TRBJ1-5; TRBD1 aligns across 8 bases. Losses at the gene ends were 7 bases for V and 5 bases for J; bases not matched to a gene: 7. This CDR3 has 14 amino acids. The germline V gene encodes CDR1 MNHNY and CDR2 SVGAGI (reference sequence).